This T cell receptor beta chain was documented in a study of blood T cell repertoires in COVID-19. About the study: Acute and convalescent COVID-19 specimens originated in the United States, Italy and Spain. T cells, B-cell-depleted T cells, or PBMCs provided the cDNA or gDNA that served as material.

Participants were aged 18 to 89 years, lived in over 20 US areas, and enrolled virtually. The junction had 10 bases not matched to a gene; V was cut back by 1 base and J by 2 bases. CDR3 length equals 18 residues. CDR1 and CDR2 from the germline V gene are SGHTA and FQGNSA. As handled by the study authors: Amplification from reference gene primers served as the basis for estimated nucleated cell counts. Only in-frame clones appear in the TCRdb table, and some are missing; sequencing was by immunoSEQ multiplex PCR. V and J calls and clone size come straight from that table; D and trimming were deduced from the DNA. Of tens of thousands of clones in the sample, 86% were seen once.

The V call is TRBV7-2, the J call TRBJ2-1; TRBD2 matches at 8 bases. Sequencing was done on a sample of PBMCs or T cells enriched from blood (not recorded which). This sequence was found in a woman aged 45 to 65 who had recovered from COVID-19. In DNA, the CDR3 is TGTGCCAGCAGCTTAGGCCGGGGAACTAGCGGTCCCTACAATGAGCAGTTCTTC. It encodes CASSLGRGTSGPYNEQFF.